This T cell receptor (beta chain) was identified during a study of CD8 T cell repertoires and HIV-1 epitope variants. Germline CDR1 is SEHNR and CDR2 is FQNEAQ (reference sequence). Trimming stripped 8 bases from V and 9 bases from J, with 11 bases between. CDR3 size: 11 residues. Sequencing of TCR beta CDR3 used immunoSEQ survey depth. Profiled with immunoSEQ multiplex PCR; TCRdb holds only in-frame clones, not every one. The data hold around 5,400 clones, with about 68% observed a single time. Details on this clone: Antigen specificity is unknown.

Study results and caveats: No clonotypes responded to the TAALDMSHF plasma variant; roughly five recognized KF9, one HW9.

Sequences were obtained from cultured CD8+ T cells derived from PBMCs. J is TRBJ2-1 and V is TRBV7-9; TRBD1 or TRBD2 may be the D gene (5 bases each). The source is a male donor with HIV. DNA for the CDR3: TGTGCCAGCGAACCTGGGGGTGAGCAGTTCTTC. Translation gives CASEPGGEQFF.